This T cell receptor (beta chain) derives from a study of control samples from healthy donors and cancer patients. Trimming cost V 5 bases and J 2 bases; bases outside gene matches: 5. CDR1 and CDR2 from the germline V gene are SGHNT and YENEEA. The CDR3 contains 14 residues. Method: immunoSEQ multiplex PCR; TCRdb's copy keeps in-frame clones and lacks some. The data contain 150,000 or so clones, more than 85% of them singletons. This sequence was found in a man between 45 and 60 years old in good health. The J gene is TRBJ2-7, the V gene TRBV11-3; 8 nucleotides agree with TRBD1. The sequenced sample consisted of blood. Here the CDR3 DNA reads TGTGCCAGCAGCACACAGGGGGTCCCCTACGAGCAGTACTTC. This codes for CASSTQGVPYEQYF.